This T cell receptor (beta chain) was observed in a study of T cells after posttransplantation cyclophosphamide. Repertoires were generated with immunoSEQ multiplex PCR, while TCRdb's copy carries only in-frame clones and drops some. Listed for the sample are about 25,000 clones, none seen a single time. Germline CDR1 MNHEY, CDR2 SMNVEV (reference sequence). The J segment lost 11 bases and the V segment lost 3 bases, leaving 17 bases of the junction unmatched. This CDR3 has 16 amino acids. This clone was detected a few times. Material for sequencing was PBMCs. This clonotype was obtained from a man aged 50-60 years in good health, CMV-negative, and a related stem cell transplant donor. This rearrangement joins TRBV27 to TRBJ2-5; TRBD1 aligns across 8 bases. The chain's CDR3 is CASSLYSTGGSREQYF. CDR3 in DNA: TGTGCCAGCAGTTTGTATTCCACAGGGGGATCTCGAGAGCAGTACTTC.